This TCR beta chain was obtained from a study of blood T cell repertoires in COVID-19. Background on the study: Either two negative PCRs, clearance, or symptom resolution qualified Cohort 3 donors as recovered. The United States, Italy and Spain were the sources of the acute and convalescent COVID-19 samples.

The participants were between roughly 18 and 100 years old and came from under 25 US areas. Clinical history reported by participants formed the basis on which cohorts were assigned. Only in-frame clones appear in the TCRdb table, and some are missing; sequencing was by immunoSEQ multiplex PCR. This table holds over 150,000 clones, 79% found once. The CDR3 contains 13 residues. V gave up 5 bases and J gave up 2 bases, with 6 bases separating them. The origin of this receptor is a woman in her 70s in a cohort exposed to, infected with or recovered from COVID-19 (not recorded which). Sample: PBMCs or T cells enriched from blood (not recorded which). The rearrangement joins TRBV12-3 or TRBV12-4 to TRBJ2-2; the D gene is possibly TRBD1 (5 bases). DNA for the CDR3: TGTGCCAGCAGTAGGGGCAACACCGGGGAGCTGTTTTTT. This codes for CASSRGNTGELFF.